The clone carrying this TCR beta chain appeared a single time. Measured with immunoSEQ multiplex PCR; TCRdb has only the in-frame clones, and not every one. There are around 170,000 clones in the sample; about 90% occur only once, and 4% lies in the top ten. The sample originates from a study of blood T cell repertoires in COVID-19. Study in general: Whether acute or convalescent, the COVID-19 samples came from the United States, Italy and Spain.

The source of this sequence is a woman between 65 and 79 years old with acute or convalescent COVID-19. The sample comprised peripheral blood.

The DNA of the CDR3 is TGTGCCAGCTCACCACGGACAGGTAACGCTGAAGCTTTCTTT. Protein: CASSPRTGNAEAFF. The genes are TRBV18 and TRBJ1-1; 7 bases are a match to TRBD1. CDR1 and CDR2 (germline): KGHSH, LQKENI. V lost 1 base to trimming and J lost 6 bases; unmatched junction nucleotides: 5. This CDR3 contains 14 residues.